The 25 T cell receptor beta chains reported below all come from one sample, sequenced in a study of response to subunit inactivated influenza vaccine (dated by TCRdb to 2016 to 2019). The method behind the library was RT-PCR. The sequencer listed for this sample is Illumina HiSeq 2500. TCRdb reworked the public reads: Q25 trimming with fastp, MiXCR clone assembly, productive beta chains retained. CDR3 protein sequences are deduplicated, and each keeps its most common genes and DNA. Counted in this sample were around 500,000 distinct CDR3 sequences; 9.5% to 13% of them appeared once. Roughly 12% of the sample belongs to the ten largest clones. This specimen's time point label, interpreted: approximately 45 days after influenza vaccine administration. The material was PBMCs from blood, obtained 45 days after vaccination. These receptors came from a middle-aged man who received an inactivated influenza vaccine. Donor details come from another sample of the same person, matched by shared clones.

The chain joins TRBV6-5 to TRBJ2-6; D is ambiguous. CDR3 length: 14 amino acids. The germline V gene has CDR1 MNHEY and CDR2 SVGAGI. The V and J ends lost 2 bases and 2 bases respectively, with 4 bases between them. CDR3 sequence reads: CASSYEAGANVLTF. The CDR3 DNA reads as TGTGCCAGCAGTTACGAGGCTGGGGCCAACGTCCTGACTTTC.

This clonotype was seen a handful of times. The V and J genes are TRBV11-1 and TRBJ1-1; D gene uncertain. CDR3 size: 12 residues. From germline, CDR1 is SGHAT and CDR2 FQDESV (reference sequence). The ends were cut back, 5 bases at V and 2 bases at J, with 6 bases in the middle. Here the CDR3 reads CASSPHNTEAFF. DNA for the CDR3: TGTGCCAGCAGCCCCCATAACACTGAAGCTTTCTTT.

The rearrangement joins TRBV10-3 to TRBJ2-1; D is uncertain. V lost 6 bases and J 0 bases, leaving 15 bases between the germline ends. The germline gives CDR1 ENHRY, CDR2 SYGVKD. This CDR3 has 16 amino acids. Here the CDR3 DNA reads TGTGCCATCAGGTTTGACGGGCCCAGCTCCTACAATGAGCAGTTCTTC. Its protein product is CAIRFDGPSSYNEQFF.

V usage is TRBV7-2 and J usage is TRBJ2-7, with 8 bases matching TRBD1. Trimming took 1 base from V and 2 from J; bases not matched to a gene: 7. This CDR3 spans 16 amino acids. Germline V CDR1 and CDR2: SGHTA, FQGNSA. CDR3: CASSLVLQGAPYEQYF. The CDR3 nucleotides read TGTGCCAGCAGCTTAGTCTTGCAGGGGGCCCCCTACGAGCAGTACTTC.

This clonotype appeared a few times. CDR3 region: CASRETFGQYF. The CDR3, as DNA: TGTGCCAGCAGGGAGACGTTTGGGCAGTACTTC. V gene TRBV2 combines with J gene TRBJ2-7; D gene unclear. The V gene lost 6 bases and the J gene lost 9 bases, with 12 bases spanning the gap. The CDR3 is 11 amino acids. Germline assignment: CDR1 SNHLY and CDR2 FYNNEI.

The chain is built from TRBV20-1 and TRBJ2-4, with D perhaps TRBD2 (6 bases). V gave up 5 bases and J gave up 5 bases, with 10 bases separating them. The germline V gene encodes CDR1 DFQATT and CDR2 SNEGSKA (reference sequence). This CDR3 spans 12 amino acids. The CDR3 loop is CSARGLENIQYF. CDR3 sequence (DNA): TGCAGTGCTCGGGGACTGGAAAACATTCAGTACTTC.

The chain is built from TRBV6-5 and TRBJ2-2, with 9 bases matching TRBD1. The junction had 1 base not matched to a gene; V was cut back by 0 bases and J by 5 bases. CDR1 is MNHEY, CDR2 SVGAGI, per germline. CDR3 size: 15 residues. CDR3 bases: TGTGCCAGCAGTTACTCTGGGACAGGGACCGGGGAGCTGTTTTTT. Translated: CASSYSGTGTGELFF.

The CDR3 coding sequence is TGTGCCAGCAGCGCCGTCGCGTGGGGGACTGAAGCTTTCTTT. Protein product: CASSAVAWGTEAFF. The chain is built from TRBV11-2 and TRBJ1-1, with TRBD1 as a possible D gene (5 bases). CDR3 size: 14 residues. Germline values: CDR1 SGHAT, CDR2 FQNNGV. Trimming pared 5 bases from V and 5 bases from J, leaving 15 bases between.

In its sample, this clonotype was seen many times. The chain joins TRBV12-3 or TRBV12-4 to TRBJ2-7, with D perhaps matching TRBD1 (7 bases). This CDR3 is 15 amino acids long. V lost 1 base and J 6 bases, leaving 16 bases between the germline ends. DNA of the CDR3: TGTGCCAGCAGTTTAGAGGAGGGGGCGCGTCGCGAGCAGTACTTC. Translating it yields CASSLEEGARREQYF.

The V and J genes are TRBV12-3 or TRBV12-4 and TRBJ2-1; 8 positions match TRBD2. V shed 6 bases, J shed 8 bases, and the junction held 9 bases outside the gene matches. The CDR3 loop spans 14 amino acids. In DNA form, the CDR3 reads TGTGCCAGCAGCCCCCAGCGGGAGCGGGATGAGCAGTTCTTC. Amino acid sequence: CASSPQRERDEQFF.

This chain uses TRBV12-3 or TRBV12-4 with TRBJ1-4; 7 nucleotides align to TRBD1. CDR3 size: 16 residues. The J segment lost 1 base and the V segment lost 5 bases, leaving 7 bases of the junction unmatched. CDR3 amino acids: CASSKKDRKTNEKLFF. Here the CDR3 DNA reads TGTGCCAGCAGTAAAAAGGACAGGAAAACTAATGAAAAACTGTTTTTT.

The rearrangement joins TRBV6-2 or TRBV6-3 to TRBJ1-5; no firm D call. Germline assignment: CDR1 MNHEY and CDR2 SVGEGT. The V and J ends lost 10 bases and 3 bases respectively, with 10 bases between them. The CDR3 runs to 12 residues. The CDR3 protein is CATRLYNQPQHF. The CDR3 DNA follows: TGTGCCACCCGACTTTACAATCAGCCCCAGCATTTT.

The rearrangement links TRBV12-3 or TRBV12-4 to TRBJ2-2; the match to TRBD2 covers 7 bases. CDR3 size: 15 residues. V lost 3 bases and J lost 6; bases outside the gene matches: 7. The CDR3 reads CASSFGGMEAGELFF. In DNA, the CDR3 is TGTGCCAGCAGTTTCGGGGGGATGGAGGCCGGGGAGCTGTTTTTT.

This clonotype was counted at least ten times. The CDR3 loop reads CASSYSVEGLAGYEQFF. CDR3 DNA: TGTGCCAGCAGTTACTCGGTCGAAGGACTAGCGGGCTATGAGCAGTTCTTC. This chain connects TRBV6-2 or TRBV6-3 to TRBJ2-1, with 11 bases aligning to TRBD2. Per the germline V gene, CDR1 is MNHEY and CDR2 is SVGEGT. This CDR3 region has 17 residues. With 0 bases clipped from V and 8 bases from J, the junction kept 9 bases outside the gene matches.

This clonotype has ten or more counts. This chain uses TRBV5-8 with TRBJ1-2; maybe TRBD1 (5 bases). The germline CDR1 and CDR2 sequences are SGHTS and YDEGEE. Trimming pared 5 bases from V and 2 bases from J, leaving 16 bases between. CDR3 size: 15 residues. In DNA, the CDR3 is TGTGCCAGCAGTCACCCCAGTCGGGGGAACTATGGCTACACCTTC. Its protein is CASSHPSRGNYGYTF.

There are a few counts of this clonotype. The chain combines TRBV20-1 with TRBJ2-1; 7 nucleotides agree with TRBD2. Germline CDR1 is DFQATT and CDR2 is SNEGSKA (reference sequence). This CDR3 region has 18 residues. The junction had 20 bases not matched to a gene; V was cut back by 8 bases and J by 1 base. The CDR3 here is CSCPNFWASGPSYNEQFF. In DNA form, the CDR3 reads TGCAGTTGCCCGAACTTTTGGGCTAGCGGACCTTCCTACAATGAGCAGTTCTTC.

This clonotype was observed a few times. The chain joins TRBV29-1 to TRBJ2-3, with D unresolved. V was shortened by 1 base and J by 2 bases, with 7 bases between the two germline ends. This CDR3 is 13 amino acids long. In germline, CDR1 is SQVTM, CDR2 ANQGSEA. The CDR3 region is CSVEGYITDTQYF. The CDR3 DNA reads TGCAGCGTTGAAGGGTACATCACAGATACGCAGTATTTT.

V and J are TRBV6-5 and TRBJ1-6; D call uncertain. The V gene's germline CDR1 is MNHEY and CDR2 SVGAGI. The V end was cut by 0 bases, the J end by 6 bases, with 15 bases between. The CDR3 totals 17 residues. CDR3: CASSYSVRGRSNSPLHF. DNA of the CDR3: TGTGCCAGCAGTTACTCGGTCCGAGGACGAAGTAATTCACCCCTCCACTTT.

The V gene is TRBV25-1, the J gene TRBJ2-7; tentative D call: TRBD2 (7 bases). Per germline, CDR1 MGHDK and CDR2 SYGVNS. This CDR3 is 13 amino acids long. Trimming shortened V by 5 bases and J by 6 bases, and 14 bases separated the two germline ends. The DNA of the CDR3 is TGTGCCAGCAGTATTTCGGGGGGCGGCGAGCAGTACTTC. Protein: CASSISGGGEQYF.

This chain uses TRBV20-1 with TRBJ2-1; 10 bases align to TRBD1. The CDR3 has 14 residues. Losses at the gene ends were 4 bases for V and 5 bases for J; bases not matched to a gene: 5. Per the germline V gene, CDR1 is DFQATT and CDR2 is SNEGSKA (reference sequence). Here the CDR3 reads CSATRGTGDNEQFF. In DNA, the CDR3 is TGCAGTGCTACCCGCGGGACAGGGGACAATGAGCAGTTCTTC.

This clonotype was seen only a few times. This chain connects TRBV6-2 or TRBV6-3 to TRBJ2-7; D is ambiguous. Germline loops: CDR1 MNHEY, CDR2 SVGEGT. Trimming took 6 bases from V and 11 from J, leaving 17 bases between them. The CDR3 has 12 amino acids. This CDR3 is CASSYPEHDEYF. CDR3 sequence (DNA): TGTGCCAGCAGCTATCCCGAGCATGATGAGTACTTC.

The chain uses TRBV7-2 and TRBJ2-3; 7 bases match TRBD2. Germline CDR1 and CDR2: SGHTA and FQGNSA. The V gene end was trimmed by 4 bases and the J gene end by 2 bases; junction bases not matched to a gene: 6. There are 15 residues in the CDR3. The CDR3: CASSSVGRYTDTQYF. CDR3 sequence (DNA): TGTGCCAGCAGCTCAGTCGGGAGGTACACAGATACGCAGTATTTT.

This chain connects TRBV11-2 to TRBJ2-5, with 7 bases aligning to TRBD1. Looked up from germline, CDR1 is SGHAT and CDR2 is FQNNGV. The CDR3 runs to 15 residues. V lost 4 bases and J lost 5; bases outside the gene matches: 10. CDR3 protein: CASSSYRGSGETQYF. DNA of the CDR3: TGTGCCAGCAGCTCGTACAGGGGATCGGGGGAGACCCAGTACTTC.

This chain connects TRBV4-3 to TRBJ1-1; weak D call: TRBD1 (5 bases). The ends were cut back, 0 bases at V and 3 bases at J, with 17 bases in the middle. CDR3 length: 17 amino acids. Germline V CDR1 and CDR2: LGHNA, YSLEER. CDR3 sequence reads: CASSQDLGQGGHTEAFF. CDR3 sequence (DNA): TGCGCCAGCAGCCAAGATCTGGGGCAGGGCGGGCACACTGAAGCTTTCTTT.

In this sample, this clonotype turned up a few times. This rearrangement joins TRBV6-5 to TRBJ2-2; D might be TRBD1 (5 bases). CDR3 length: 15 residues. Deletions cut 2 bases from V and 0 bases from J, with 7 bases between. Germline CDR1 MNHEY, CDR2 SVGAGI. This chain's CDR3 is CASSYGASNTGELFF. The DNA of the CDR3 is TGTGCCAGCAGTTACGGGGCATCGAACACCGGGGAGCTGTTTTTT.